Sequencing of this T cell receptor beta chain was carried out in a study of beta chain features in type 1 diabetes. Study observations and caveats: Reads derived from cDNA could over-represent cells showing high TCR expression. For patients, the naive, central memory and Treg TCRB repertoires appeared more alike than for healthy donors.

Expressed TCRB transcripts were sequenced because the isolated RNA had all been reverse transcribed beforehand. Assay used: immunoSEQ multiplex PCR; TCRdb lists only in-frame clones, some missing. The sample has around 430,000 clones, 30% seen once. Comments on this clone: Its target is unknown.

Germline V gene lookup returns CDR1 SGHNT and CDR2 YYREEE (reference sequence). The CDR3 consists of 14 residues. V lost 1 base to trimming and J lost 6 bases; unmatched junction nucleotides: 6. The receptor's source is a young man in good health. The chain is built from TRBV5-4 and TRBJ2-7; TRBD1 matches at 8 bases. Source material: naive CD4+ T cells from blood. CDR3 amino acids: CASSLNRGSGEQYF. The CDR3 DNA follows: TGTGCCAGCAGCTTGAACAGGGGGTCCGGCGAGCAGTACTTC. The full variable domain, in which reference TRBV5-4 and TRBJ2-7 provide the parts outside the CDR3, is ETGVTQSPTHLIKTRGQQVTLRCSSQSGHNTVSWYQQALGQGPQFIFQYYREEENGRGNFPPRFSGLQFPNYSSELNVNALELDDSALYLCASSLNRGSGEQYFGPGTRLTVT.